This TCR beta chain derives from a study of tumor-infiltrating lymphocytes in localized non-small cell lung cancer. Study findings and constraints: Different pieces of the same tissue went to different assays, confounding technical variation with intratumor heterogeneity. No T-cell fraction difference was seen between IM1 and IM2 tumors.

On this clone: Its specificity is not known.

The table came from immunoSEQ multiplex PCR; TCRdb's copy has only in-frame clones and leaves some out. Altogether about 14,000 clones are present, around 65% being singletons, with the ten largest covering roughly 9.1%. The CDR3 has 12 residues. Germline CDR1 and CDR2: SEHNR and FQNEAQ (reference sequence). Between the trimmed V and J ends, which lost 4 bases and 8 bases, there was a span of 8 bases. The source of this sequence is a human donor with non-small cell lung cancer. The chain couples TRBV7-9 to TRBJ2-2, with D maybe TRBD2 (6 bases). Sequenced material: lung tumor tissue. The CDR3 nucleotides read TGTGCCAGCAGCTGGGACTTGGGGGAGCTGTTTTTT. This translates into CASSWDLGELFF.